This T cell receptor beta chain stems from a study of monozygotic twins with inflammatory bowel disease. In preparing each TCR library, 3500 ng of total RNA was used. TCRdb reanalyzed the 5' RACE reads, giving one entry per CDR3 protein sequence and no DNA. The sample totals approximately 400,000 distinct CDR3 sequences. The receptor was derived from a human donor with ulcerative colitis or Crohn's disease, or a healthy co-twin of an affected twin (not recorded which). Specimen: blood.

This chain's CDR3 is CASSGGPPSTDTQYF. V and J are TRBV28 and TRBJ2-3; TCRdb selects TRBD2, and the lack of DNA leaves this call unchecked. Germline V gene data show CDR1 as MDHEN and CDR2 as SYDVKM. The CDR3 is 15 residues long.